These 14 T cell receptor beta chains share one sample of origin, sequenced in a study of blood T cell repertoires in COVID-19. Sequencing used immunoSEQ multiplex PCR; TCRdb keeps in-frame clones, though not all of them. Of a few hundred thousand clones listed, 65% to 85% were seen once; the top ten hold roughly 2.9%. The material sequenced was peripheral blood. The receptors come from a man aged 45-65 years with active or convalescent COVID-19.

V usage is TRBV7-3 and J usage is TRBJ2-1, with D maybe TRBD2 (5 bases). Trimming cost V 2 bases and J 3 bases, with 11 bases left between them. The CDR3 totals 15 residues. Germline V CDR1 and CDR2: SGHTA, FQGTGA. The CDR3 protein is CASSLGPRVYNEQFF. The DNA for the CDR3 is TGTGCCAGCAGCTTAGGACCGCGGGTCTACAATGAGCAGTTCTTC.

The chain couples TRBV7-6 to TRBJ1-3, with D possibly being TRBD1 (5 bases). The CDR3 is 16 amino acids. Germline-derived CDR1 and CDR2 are SGHVS and FNYEAQ. Trimming pared 5 bases from V and 0 bases from J, leaving 14 bases between. The chain's CDR3 is CASSLDRPRSGNTIYF. The CDR3 nucleotides are TGTGCCAGCAGCCTCGACAGACCACGCTCTGGAAACACCATATATTTT.

The chain couples TRBV3-1 (or the pseudogene TRBV3-2) to TRBJ2-3; D is possibly TRBD2 (6 bases). Germline CDR1 is LGHDT and CDR2 is YNNKEL (reference sequence). Deletions cut 1 base from V and 1 base from J, with 12 bases between. This CDR3 spans 16 amino acids. CDR3 amino acids: CASSQGASEGTDTQYF. CDR3 DNA sequence: TGTGCCAGCAGCCAAGGAGCTAGCGAGGGCACAGATACGCAGTATTTT.

The chain recombines TRBV30 with TRBJ1-1; possibly TRBD1 for D (5 bases). Germline CDR1 GTSNPN, CDR2 SVGIG (reference sequence). CDR3 length: 11 residues. V lost 7 bases to trimming and J lost 5 bases, with 11 bases between them. The CDR3 is CASSRVTEAFF. DNA for the CDR3: TGTGCCTCCAGCAGGGTAACTGAAGCTTTCTTT.

This chain joins TRBV18 and TRBJ2-2, with unresolved D. Germline-derived CDR1 and CDR2 are KGHSH and LQKENI. The CDR3 has 12 residues. V lost 3 bases, J lost 8 bases, and 7 bases lay in between. This CDR3 reads CASSPAAGELFF. The CDR3 nucleotides read TGTGCCAGCTCACCGGCGGCAGGGGAGCTGTTTTTT. The whole variable domain, filled in from reference TRBV18 and TRBJ2-2, reads NAGVMQNPRHLVRRRGQEARLRCSPMKGHSHVYWYRQLPEEGLKFMVYLQKENIIDESGMPKERFSAEFPKEGPSILRIQQVVRGDSAAYFCASSPAAGELFFGEGSRLTVL.

The chain links TRBV6-6 to TRBJ2-7; tentative D call: TRBD2 (6 bases). CDR1 and CDR2 from the germline V gene are MNHNY and SVGAGI (reference sequence). The CDR3 length is 15 residues. The V end lost 7 bases, the J end lost 0 bases, and 16 bases lay between the germline ends. The CDR3 nucleotides read TGTGCCAGCACCCCAGCGGGCCTGAGCTCCTACGAGCAGTACTTC. It specifies CASTPAGLSSYEQYF.

The chain carries TRBV5-4 and TRBJ2-3; 9 bases line up with TRBD2. Germline CDR1 and CDR2: SGHNT and YYREEE (reference sequence). V trimming: 4 bases; J trimming: 2 bases; junction bases outside the gene matches: 5. The CDR3 runs to 15 residues. As DNA, the CDR3 is TGTGCCAGCAGCCCAGCGGGGGGCCTCACAGATACGCAGTATTTT. It encodes CASSPAGGLTDTQYF.

V is TRBV6-1 and J is TRBJ1-4, with D tentatively TRBD1 (5 bases). The CDR3 sequence is 14 residues long. The V gene lost 8 bases and the J gene lost 2 bases, with 12 bases spanning the gap. CDR1 is MNHNS, CDR2 SASEGT, per germline. The CDR3 loop is CASRGRTTNEKLFF. CDR3 bases: TGTGCCAGCCGGGGGAGGACGACTAATGAAAAACTGTTTTTT.

The chain couples TRBV19 to TRBJ1-2; TRBD1 matches 10 bases. V lost 7 bases to trimming and J lost 6 bases; unmatched junction nucleotides: 11. The CDR3 totals 15 residues. The germline gives CDR1 LNHDA, CDR2 SQIVND (reference sequence). In nucleotides, the CDR3 is TGTGCCAGTATTTGGACAGGGGGTAATACTCATGGCTACACCTTC. Its translation: CASIWTGGNTHGYTF.

The chain joins TRBV6-2 or TRBV6-3 to TRBJ1-2; 9 nucleotides match TRBD1. Germline V CDR1 and CDR2: MNHEY, SVGEGT. The V segment lost 4 bases and the J segment 2 bases; nucleotides outside the gene matches: 2. CDR3 length: 14 amino acids. For the CDR3, the DNA is TGTGCCAGCAGTTCCGGGACAGGGAACTATGGCTACACCTTC. This encodes CASSSGTGNYGYTF.

The chain is built from TRBV5-1 and TRBJ1-6; no definite D call. CDR1 is SGHRS, CDR2 YFSETQ, per germline. CDR3 length equals 13 residues. The V end lost 0 bases, the J end lost 6 bases, and 4 bases lay between the germline ends. CDR3 DNA sequence: TGCGCCAGCAGCTTGGCCCTTAATTCACCCCTCCACTTT. This encodes CASSLALNSPLHF.

V usage is TRBV24-1 and J usage is TRBJ2-7; 8 nucleotides match TRBD2. Germline CDR1 is KGHDR and CDR2 is SFDVKD. This CDR3 has 16 residues. Germline trimming cut 6 bases from V and 4 bases from J; bases unmatched to any gene: 13. CDR3 DNA: TGTGCCACCAGTTTACGGGGGGGCCTTCCGCTATACGAGCAGTACTTC. Its protein is CATSLRGGLPLYEQYF.

This clone was observed once. The V gene is TRBV3-1 (or the pseudogene TRBV3-2), the J gene TRBJ2-5; 7 bases fit TRBD1. This CDR3 has 16 amino acids. Germline lookup yields CDR1 LGHDT and CDR2 YNNKEL (reference sequence). V shed 1 base and J 1 base; nucleotides not matched to a gene: 6. The DNA of the CDR3 is TGTGCCAGCAGCCAAGCCCGGACAGGACCCCAAGAGACCCAGTACTTC. Translating it yields CASSQARTGPQETQYF.

The genes are TRBV10-2 and TRBJ1-2, with TRBD1 identical over 8 bases. V shed 0 bases, J shed 8 bases, and the junction held 5 bases outside the gene matches. CDR3 size: 14 residues. Germline loops: CDR1 WSHSY, CDR2 SAAADI. The CDR3 nucleotides read TGCGCCAGCAGTGAGTCCCGACAGGGGCTAGGCTACACCTTC. Translation gives CASSESRQGLGYTF.